In this sample, the clone carrying this TCR beta chain turned up a few times. No antigen is known for it. Purity (above 95%) was reached by all sorted populations. Expressed TCRB transcripts got sequenced, as all isolated RNA was reverse transcribed. The data were produced by immunoSEQ multiplex PCR, yet TCRdb's version contains in-frame clones alone and is incomplete. Seen here are around 310,000 clones, roughly 14% observed once, and the top ten hold over 0.014%. This record belongs to a study of beta chain features in type 1 diabetes. The study, taken as a whole, reports: Shorter TCRB CDR3s, moderately but significantly so, marked every one of the four CD4+ subsets in Type 1 diabetes patients.

Sequenced input: naive CD4+ T cells from blood. The sequence was obtained from a woman between 18 and 29 years old with type 1 diabetes.

DNA of the CDR3: TGTGCCAGCAGCTGGACTAGCGGGGGCTCCTACGAGCAGTACTTC. Translated, it gives CASSWTSGGSYEQYF. The chain joins TRBV7-2 to TRBJ2-7, with TRBD2 matching 13 bases. This CDR3 is built from 15 residues. V trimming: 4 bases; J trimming: 0 bases; junction bases outside the gene matches: 0. Germline V CDR1 and CDR2: SGHTA, FQGNSA.